This TCR beta chain was captured in a study of T cell changes during pregnancy in multiple sclerosis. Germline CDR1 reads LNHDA; CDR2 reads SQIVND (reference sequence). The CDR3 covers 14 residues. V gave up 4 bases and J gave up 3 bases; unmatched junction bases: 4. This table comes from immunoSEQ multiplex PCR, and its TCRdb copy is limited to in-frame clones, with some not included. The data contain about 80,000 clones, about 91% of them singletons. V and J are TRBV19 and TRBJ1-2; TRBD1 matches 8 bases. This clonotype was sampled from a female donor with multiple sclerosis, enrolled in a pregnancy study. The sample consisted of peripheral blood, taken before pregnancy. The CDR3 coding sequence is TGTGCCAGTAGTAAGGACAGGGATTACTATGGCTACACCTTC. Protein product: CASSKDRDYYGYTF. Drawing the rest from reference TRBV19 and TRBJ1-2, the complete variable domain is DGGITQSPKYLFRKEGQNVTLSCEQNLNHDAMYWYRQDPGQGLRLIYYSQIVNDFQKGDIAEGYSVSREKKESFPLTVTSAQKNPTAFYLCASSKDRDYYGYTFGSGTRLTVV.